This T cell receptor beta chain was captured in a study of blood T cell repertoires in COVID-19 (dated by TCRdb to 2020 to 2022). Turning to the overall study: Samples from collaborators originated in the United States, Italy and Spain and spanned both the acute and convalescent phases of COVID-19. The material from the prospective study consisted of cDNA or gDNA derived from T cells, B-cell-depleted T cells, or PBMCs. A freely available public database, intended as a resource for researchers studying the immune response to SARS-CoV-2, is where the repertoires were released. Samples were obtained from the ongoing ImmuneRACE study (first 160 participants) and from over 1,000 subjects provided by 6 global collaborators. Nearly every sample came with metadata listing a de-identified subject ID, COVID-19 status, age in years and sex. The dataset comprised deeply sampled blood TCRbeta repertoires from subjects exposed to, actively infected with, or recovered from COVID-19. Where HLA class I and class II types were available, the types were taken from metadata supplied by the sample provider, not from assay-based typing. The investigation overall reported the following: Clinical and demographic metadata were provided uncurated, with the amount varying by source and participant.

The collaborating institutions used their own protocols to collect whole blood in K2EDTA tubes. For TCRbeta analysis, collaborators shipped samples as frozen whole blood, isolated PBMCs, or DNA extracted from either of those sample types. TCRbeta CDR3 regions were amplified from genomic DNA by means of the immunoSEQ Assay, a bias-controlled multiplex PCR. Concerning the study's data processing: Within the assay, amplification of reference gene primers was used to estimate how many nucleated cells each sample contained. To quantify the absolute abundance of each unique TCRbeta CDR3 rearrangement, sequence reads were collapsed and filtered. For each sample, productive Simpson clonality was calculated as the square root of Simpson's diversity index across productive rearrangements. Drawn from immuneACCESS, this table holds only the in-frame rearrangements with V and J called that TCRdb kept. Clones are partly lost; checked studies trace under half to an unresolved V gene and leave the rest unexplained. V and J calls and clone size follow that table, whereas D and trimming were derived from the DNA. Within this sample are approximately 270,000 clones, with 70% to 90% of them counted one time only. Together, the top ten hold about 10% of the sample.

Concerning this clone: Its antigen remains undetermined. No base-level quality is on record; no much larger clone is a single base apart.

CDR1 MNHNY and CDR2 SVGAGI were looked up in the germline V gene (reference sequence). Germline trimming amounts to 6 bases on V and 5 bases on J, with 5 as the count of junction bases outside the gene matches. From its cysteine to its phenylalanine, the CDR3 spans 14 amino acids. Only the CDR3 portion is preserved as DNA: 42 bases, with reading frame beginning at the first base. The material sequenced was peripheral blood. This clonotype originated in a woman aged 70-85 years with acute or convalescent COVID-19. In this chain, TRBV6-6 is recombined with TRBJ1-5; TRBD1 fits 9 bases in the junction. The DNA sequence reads TGTGCCAGCAGGGGACAGGGCGACTATCAGCCCCAGCATTTT. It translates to CASRGQGDYQPQHF.